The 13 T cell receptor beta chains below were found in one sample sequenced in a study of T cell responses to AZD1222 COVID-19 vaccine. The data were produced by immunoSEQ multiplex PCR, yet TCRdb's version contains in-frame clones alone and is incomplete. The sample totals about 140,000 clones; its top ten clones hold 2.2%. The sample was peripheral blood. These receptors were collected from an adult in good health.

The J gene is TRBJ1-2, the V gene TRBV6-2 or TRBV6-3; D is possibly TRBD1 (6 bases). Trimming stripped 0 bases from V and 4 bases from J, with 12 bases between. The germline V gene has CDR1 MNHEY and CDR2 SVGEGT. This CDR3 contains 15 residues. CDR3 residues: CASSYSPTGSYGYTF. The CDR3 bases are TGTGCCAGCAGTTACTCCCCGACAGGAAGCTATGGCTACACCTTC.

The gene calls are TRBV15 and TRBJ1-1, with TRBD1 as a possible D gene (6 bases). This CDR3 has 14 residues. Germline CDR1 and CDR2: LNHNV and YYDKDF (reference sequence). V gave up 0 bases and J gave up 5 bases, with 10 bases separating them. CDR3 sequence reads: CATSRDLQGTEAFF. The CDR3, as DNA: TGTGCCACCAGCAGAGATCTACAGGGAACTGAAGCTTTCTTT. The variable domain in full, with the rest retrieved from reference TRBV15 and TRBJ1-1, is DAMVIQNPRYQVTQFGKPVTLSCSQTLNHNVMYWYQQKSSQAPKLLFHYYDKDFNNEADTPDNFQSRRPNTSFCFLDIRSPGLGDTAMYLCATSRDLQGTEAFFGQGTRLTVV.

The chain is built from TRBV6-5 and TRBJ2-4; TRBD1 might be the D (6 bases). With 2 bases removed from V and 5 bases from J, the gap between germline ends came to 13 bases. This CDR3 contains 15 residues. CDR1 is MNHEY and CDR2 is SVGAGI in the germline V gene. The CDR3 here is CASSYGGAHENIQYF. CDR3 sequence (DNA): TGTGCCAGCAGTTACGGGGGCGCACACGAAAACATTCAGTACTTC.

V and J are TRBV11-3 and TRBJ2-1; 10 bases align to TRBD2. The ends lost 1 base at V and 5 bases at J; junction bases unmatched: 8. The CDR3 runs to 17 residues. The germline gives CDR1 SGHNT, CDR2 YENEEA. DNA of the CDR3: TGTGCCAGCAGCTTAGGCCTACTAGCGGGGCTAGACAATGAGCAGTTCTTC. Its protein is CASSLGLLAGLDNEQFF.

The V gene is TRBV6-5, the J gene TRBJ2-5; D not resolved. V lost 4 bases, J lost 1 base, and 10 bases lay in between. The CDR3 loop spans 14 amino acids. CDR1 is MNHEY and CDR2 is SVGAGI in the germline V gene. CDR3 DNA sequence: TGTGCCAGCAGTTCGTACGGAACCCAAGAGACCCAGTACTTC. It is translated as CASSSYGTQETQYF.

The DNA for the CDR3 is TGTGCCAGCAGCGTACACTATGCAGATACGCAGTATTTT. Residues: CASSVHYADTQYF. The chain recombines TRBV9 with TRBJ2-3, with D unclear. In germline, CDR1 is SGDLS, CDR2 YYNGEE. This CDR3 has 13 residues. The ends were cut back, 1 base at V and 4 bases at J, with 7 bases in the middle.

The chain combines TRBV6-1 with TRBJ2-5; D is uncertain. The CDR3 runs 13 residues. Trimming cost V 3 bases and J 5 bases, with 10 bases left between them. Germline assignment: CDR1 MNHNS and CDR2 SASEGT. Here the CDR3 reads CASSDSLLETQYF. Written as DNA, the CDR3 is TGTGCCAGCAGTGATAGTTTGTTGGAGACCCAGTACTTC.

The CDR3 nucleotides read TGTGCCAGCAGCCTTGCCGGGGCCCAAGAGACCCAGTACTTC. This gives the protein CASSLAGAQETQYF. This chain links TRBV7-2 with TRBJ2-5; D tentatively reads TRBD1 or TRBD2 (5 bases each). V lost 5 bases and J lost 1, with 11 bases in between. Germline loops: CDR1 SGHTA, CDR2 FQGNSA. This CDR3 has 14 residues.

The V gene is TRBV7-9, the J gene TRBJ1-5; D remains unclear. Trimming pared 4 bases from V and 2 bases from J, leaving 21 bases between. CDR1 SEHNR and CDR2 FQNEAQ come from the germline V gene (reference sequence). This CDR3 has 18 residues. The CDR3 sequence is CASSYGSPIWPGNQPQHF. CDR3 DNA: TGTGCCAGCAGCTACGGGAGTCCCATTTGGCCCGGCAATCAGCCCCAGCATTTT.

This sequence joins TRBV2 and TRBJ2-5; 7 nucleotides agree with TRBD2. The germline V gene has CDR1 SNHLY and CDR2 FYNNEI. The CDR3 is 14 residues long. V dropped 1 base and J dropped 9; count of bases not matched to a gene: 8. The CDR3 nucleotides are TGTGCCAGCAGTGAAGGGGAGGGTTTCAGGGCCCAGTACTTC. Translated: CASSEGEGFRAQYF. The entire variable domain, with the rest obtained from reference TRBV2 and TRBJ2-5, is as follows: EPEVTQTPSHQVTQMGQEVILRCVPISNHLYFYWYRQILGQKVEFLVSFYNNEISEKSEIFDDQFSVERPDGSNFTLKIRSTKLEDSAMYFCASSEGEGFRAQYFGPGTRLLVL.

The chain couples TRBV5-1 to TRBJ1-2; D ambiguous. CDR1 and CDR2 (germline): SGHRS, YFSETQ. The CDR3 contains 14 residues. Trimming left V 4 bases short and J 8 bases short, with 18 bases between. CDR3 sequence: CASSPTWEGKGYTF. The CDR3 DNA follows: TGCGCCAGCAGCCCGACCTGGGAAGGGAAAGGCTACACCTTC.

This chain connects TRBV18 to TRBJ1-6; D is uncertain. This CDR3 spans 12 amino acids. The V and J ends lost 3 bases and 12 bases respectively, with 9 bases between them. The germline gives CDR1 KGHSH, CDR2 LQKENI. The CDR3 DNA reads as TGTGCCAGCTCACCTTCCAACGGACCCCTCCACTTT. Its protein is CASSPSNGPLHF. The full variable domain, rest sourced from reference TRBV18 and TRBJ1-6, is NAGVMQNPRHLVRRRGQEARLRCSPMKGHSHVYWYRQLPEEGLKFMVYLQKENIIDESGMPKERFSAEFPKEGPSILRIQQVVRGDSAAYFCASSPSNGPLHFGNGTRLTVT.

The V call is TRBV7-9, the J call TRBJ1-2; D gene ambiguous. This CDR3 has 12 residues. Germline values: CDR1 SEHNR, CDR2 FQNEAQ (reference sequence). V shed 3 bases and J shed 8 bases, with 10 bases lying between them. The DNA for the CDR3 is TGTGCCAGCAGCTTGGATCGCGGGGGCTACACCTTC. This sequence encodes CASSLDRGGYTF.